The clone carrying this TCR beta chain was detected only once. Its antigen is not known. RNA totalling about 0.45 to 1 ug underwent reverse transcription with random hexamers. Amplification of TCR beta CDR3 across 54 Vbeta and 13 Jbeta was performed with immunoSEQ multiplex PCR. A single record per CDR3 protein comes from TCRdb applying MiXCR to the immunoSEQ multiplex PCR reads. Among around 200,000 distinct CDR3 sequences, just under 95% were seen once, and the ten largest hold 0.082%. CDR3 size: 14 residues. Germline loops: CDR1 SEHNR, CDR2 FQNEAQ (reference sequence). V lost 5 bases to trimming and J lost 2 bases, with 12 bases between them. The sample comes from a study of CD8 T cells in Susac syndrome. Findings and limits, study-wide: Individuals included in the TCR sequencing and HLA analysis were acknowledged by the study to be relatively few in number.

Multiple sclerosis controls were treatment-naive patients with stable or active relapsing-remitting disease. Purification of the CD8+ and CD4+ T cells relied on negative isolation, and TEMRA cells underwent FACS enrichment. The chain employs TRBV7-9 and TRBJ2-5; weak D call: TRBD2 (6 bases). The TCR was taken from a human donor with multiple sclerosis. Sequences were obtained from CD4+ T cells from PBMCs. In DNA form, the CDR3 reads TGTGCCAGCAGCAACGCCGGGGGACAAGAGACCCAGTACTTC. This gives the protein CASSNAGGQETQYF.